The TCR beta chain under discussion was sequenced for a study of T-cell memory formation after mild COVID-19. Study-level findings and limits: Memory cells collected pre-infection included some clones that later responded, suggesting cross-reactive memory joined. There was no confirmation that second-wave clones peaking on day 37 were SARS-CoV-2 specific. CD4/CD8 balance held among clones contracting day 15 to 85, and later expanders leaned CD4+.

V was cut by 8 bases and J by 0 bases, with 8 bases left in between. The length of the CDR3 is 12 residues. The germline gives CDR1 LNHNV, CDR2 YYDKDF (reference sequence). This clonotype was seen only once. Its antigen is unknown. A 5'RACE reaction primed in the constant segment made cDNA libraries of TCR alpha and TCR beta, and these carried sample barcodes and UMIs. Each CDR3 protein is one row after TCRdb ran MiXCR on the 5' RACE reads. The sample comprises hundreds of thousands of distinct CDR3 sequences, approximately 23% of which are singletons, and around 13% rests with the top ten. This chain connects TRBV15 to TRBJ2-7; tentative D call: TRBD1 (5 bases). Source material: PBMCs or a T cell subset sorted from them (not recorded which). This TCR was sampled from an adult woman who had mild COVID-19 (a few samples of this study predate the infection). Cell type and time point are not known. CDR3 protein: CATQGHSYEQYF. CDR3 DNA sequence: TGTGCCACCCAGGGCCACTCCTACGAGCAGTACTTC.